This entry concerns a single T cell receptor (beta chain). The sample comes from a study of blood T cell repertoires in COVID-19. Some clones are missing from TCRdb's copy, which holds only in-frame ones; the method was immunoSEQ multiplex PCR. Here the sample spans 150,000 or so clones, about 88% being singletons. The germline gives CDR1 LGHDT, CDR2 YNNKEL (reference sequence). The V and J ends lost 1 base and 0 bases, in that order; junction bases with no gene match: 4. The CDR3 has 17 amino acids. This receptor was identified in a man between 60 and 75 years old with acute or convalescent COVID-19. This sequence joins TRBV3-1 (or the pseudogene TRBV3-2) and TRBJ1-3; 9 nucleotides line up with TRBD1. Sample: peripheral blood. The CDR3 DNA reads TGTGCCAGCAGCCAAGGACAGGGGGTCAGCTCTGGAAACACCATATATTTT. Its translation: CASSQGQGVSSGNTIYF.